A selection of T cell receptor beta chains follows, all from one sample in a study of blood T cells in healthy people across ages. TCRdb recomputed calls from the 5' RACE reads with MiXCR, one row per CDR3 protein. The data show 1.5 million to 2 million distinct CDR3 sequences, roughly 50% seen once. The specimen was blood. The receptors stem from a woman aged 40-49 years in good health. CDR3s include the opening cysteine and the closing phenylalanine or tryptophan.

v_gene: TRBV12-3/TRBV12-4
len: 14
j_gene: TRBJ1-1
CDR3aa: CASSFRAQGTEAFF

v_gene: TRBV20-1
len: 13
j_gene: TRBJ2-5
CDR3aa: CSADSGDQETQYF

v_gene: TRBV20-1
len: 16
j_gene: TRBJ2-3
CDR3aa: CSATPSLAGGSDTQYF

v_gene: TRBV12-3/TRBV12-4
len: 16
j_gene: TRBJ1-5
CDR3aa: CASTSGLGTGNQPQHF

v_gene: TRBV20-1
len: 16
j_gene: -
CDR3aa: CSATRGVGGYRETQYF

v_gene: TRBV2
len: 14
j_gene: TRBJ2-4
CDR3aa: CASRDPGLENIQYF

v_gene: TRBV6-2/TRBV6-3
len: 19
j_gene: TRBJ2-6
CDR3aa: CASSGRAQLGPSGANVLTF

v_gene: TRBV2
len: 16
j_gene: TRBJ2-6
CDR3aa: CASSKDGTSGANVLTF

v_gene: TRBV6-2/TRBV6-3
len: 16
j_gene: TRBJ2-3
CDR3aa: CASSYPVAGLTDTQYF

v_gene: TRBV7-2
len: 14
j_gene: TRBJ1-2
CDR3aa: CASSLDGGPDGYTF

v_gene: TRBV28
len: 12
j_gene: TRBJ2-7
CDR3aa: CASMTAPGEQYF

v_gene: TRBV6-5
len: 15
j_gene: TRBJ1-6
CDR3aa: CASSYAQGLNSPLHF

v_gene: TRBV29-1
len: 14
j_gene: TRBJ2-5
CDR3aa: CSVGEGGGQETQYF

v_gene: TRBV27
len: 15
j_gene: TRBJ2-7
CDR3aa: CASSPGQGLPGEQYF

v_gene: TRBV29-1
len: 14
j_gene: TRBJ2-5
CDR3aa: CSVGEGTQEGTQYF

v_gene: TRBV6-1
len: 13
j_gene: TRBJ2-5
CDR3aa: CASSDGVAETQYF

v_gene: TRBV7-3
len: 15
j_gene: TRBJ2-3
CDR3aa: CASSPHVGAGDTQYF

v_gene: TRBV3-1
len: 14
j_gene: -
CDR3aa: CASSLAGLYNEQYF

v_gene: TRBV6-1
len: 16
j_gene: TRBJ1-6
CDR3aa: CASSESRGLYNSPLHF

v_gene: TRBV10-3
len: 14
j_gene: TRBJ1-2
CDR3aa: CATGDTTFNYGYTF